These 22 T cell receptor beta chains came from one sample sequenced in a study of blood T cell repertoires in COVID-19. TCRdb keeps only in-frame clones here, not all; method: immunoSEQ multiplex PCR. The table lists 85,000 to 95,000 clones, 89% of them singletons, with approximately 5.5% in the top ten. The sample was peripheral blood. These TCRs come from a woman of 80 years or more with active COVID-19.

The CDR3 DNA follows: TGTGCCAGCAGCTTCCGGGACGAGCAGTACTTC. Protein sequence: CASSFRDEQYF. The J gene is TRBJ2-7, the V gene TRBV7-2, with D uncertain. Deletions cut 3 bases from V and 5 bases from J, with 5 bases between. The CDR3 extends over 11 amino acids. The germline V gene has CDR1 SGHTA and CDR2 FQGNSA. Full variable domain (missing parts from reference TRBV7-2 and TRBJ2-7): GAGVSQSPSNKVTEKGKDVELRCDPISGHTALYWYRQSLGQGLEFLIYFQGNSAPDKSGLPSDRFSAERTGGSVSTLTIQRTQQEDSAVYLCASSFRDEQYFGPGTRLTVT.

The J gene is TRBJ2-2, the V gene TRBV7-2; 8 bases are a match to TRBD1. The V gene's germline CDR1 is SGHTA and CDR2 FQGNSA. This CDR3 is 13 amino acids long. With V trimmed by 7 bases and J by 6 bases, 4 bases remained unmatched. CDR3 region: CASNIQGAGELFF. The CDR3 nucleotides read TGTGCCAGCAACATACAGGGGGCCGGGGAGCTGTTTTTT.

The V gene is TRBV6-5, the J gene TRBJ2-2; the D is unclear. V dropped 5 bases and J dropped 3 bases, with 4 bases sitting between them. CDR3 length equals 12 residues. CDR1 is MNHEY and CDR2 is SVGAGI in the germline V gene. The CDR3 is CASSRDTGELFF. CDR3 coding DNA: TGTGCCAGCAGTCGGGACACCGGGGAGCTGTTTTTT.

This chain connects TRBV19 to TRBJ2-5; 8 bases are shared with TRBD2. With V trimmed by 4 bases and J by 4 bases, 8 bases remained unmatched. Germline values: CDR1 LNHDA, CDR2 SQIVND (reference sequence). The CDR3 has 15 amino acids. DNA of the CDR3: TGTGCCAGTAGTACTAGCGGGTCCTTGATAGAGACCCAGTACTTC. It translates to CASSTSGSLIETQYF. Using reference TRBV19 and TRBJ2-5 for the parts outside the CDR3, the full variable domain is DGGITQSPKYLFRKEGQNVTLSCEQNLNHDAMYWYRQDPGQGLRLIYYSQIVNDFQKGDIAEGYSVSREKKESFPLTVTSAQKNPTAFYLCASSTSGSLIETQYFGPGTRLLVL.

This clone appeared a few times. The rearrangement uses TRBV5-1 and TRBJ1-2; 7 bases line up with TRBD1. V lost 2 bases to trimming and J lost 6 bases; unmatched junction nucleotides: 7. This CDR3 comprises 14 residues. Germline values: CDR1 SGHRS, CDR2 YFSETQ. Written as DNA, the CDR3 is TGCGCCAGCAGCTTCGAGGACAGGATAGATGGCTACACCTTC. Its translation: CASSFEDRIDGYTF.

V is TRBV7-9 and J is TRBJ2-5; 11 positions match TRBD2. This CDR3 contains 16 residues. J was trimmed by 5 bases and V by 1 base; bases with no gene match: 6. From germline, CDR1 is SEHNR and CDR2 FQNEAQ (reference sequence). Written as DNA, the CDR3 is TGTGCCAGCAGCTTAGGATCTAGCGGGAGGCAGGAGACCCAGTACTTC. It specifies CASSLGSSGRQETQYF. Full variable domain (missing parts from reference TRBV7-9 and TRBJ2-5): DTGVSQNPRHKITKRGQNVTFRCDPISEHNRLYWYRQTLGQGPEFLTYFQNEAQLEKSRLLSDRFSAERPKGSFSTLEIQRTEQGDSAMYLCASSLGSSGRQETQYFGPGTRLLVL.

This clone was seen just once. The chain employs TRBV5-1 and TRBJ2-1; a possible D gene is TRBD1 (6 bases). CDR3 length: 13 amino acids. CDR1 SGHRS and CDR2 YFSETQ come from the germline V gene. Trimming removed 4 bases at V and 7 bases at J, with 12 bases between. In DNA, the CDR3 is TGCGCCAGCAGCCCTAACCAGGGGAATGAGCAGTTCTTC. This codes for CASSPNQGNEQFF.

This chain links TRBV11-3 with TRBJ2-1; D call uncertain. Germline V gene data show CDR1 as SGHNT and CDR2 as YENEEA. V lost 5 bases and J lost 5, with 7 bases in between. There are 12 residues in the CDR3. The CDR3 coding sequence is TGTGCCAGCAGCCGCGGAAACAATGAGCAGTTCTTC. Amino acids: CASSRGNNEQFF. The complete variable domain, with remaining parts taken from reference TRBV11-3 and TRBJ2-1, reads EAGVVQSPRYKIIEKKQPVAFWCNPISGHNTLYWYLQNLGQGPELLIRYENEEAVDDSQLPKDRFSAERLKGVDSTLKIQPAELGDSAVYLCASSRGNNEQFFGPGTRLTVL.

V gene TRBV2 combines with J gene TRBJ2-2; D may be TRBD1 (6 bases). Germline V gene lookup returns CDR1 SNHLY and CDR2 FYNNEI. CDR3 size: 15 residues. Trimming pared 8 bases from V and 4 bases from J, leaving 17 bases between. CDR3 bases: TGTGCCAGCGGCAGCAGGGGCCGCGTCACCGGGGAGCTGTTTTTT. This encodes CASGSRGRVTGELFF. Full variable domain (remainder filled in from reference TRBV2 and TRBJ2-2): EPEVTQTPSHQVTQMGQEVILRCVPISNHLYFYWYRQILGQKVEFLVSFYNNEISEKSEIFDDQFSVERPDGSNFTLKIRSTKLEDSAMYFCASGSRGRVTGELFFGEGSRLTVL.

The chain links TRBV7-2 to TRBJ1-5; no clear D gene. Germline V gene data show CDR1 as SGHTA and CDR2 as FQGNSA. This CDR3 is built from 16 residues. Between the trimmed V and J ends, which lost 1 base and 2 bases, there was a span of 12 bases. CDR3 region: CASSLGFFSGNQPQHF. CDR3 coding DNA: TGTGCCAGCAGCTTAGGATTCTTCTCAGGCAATCAGCCCCAGCATTTT.

The chain joins TRBV19 to TRBJ2-1, with D possibly TRBD1 on 5 matching bases. CDR1 is LNHDA, CDR2 SQIVND, per germline (reference sequence). The CDR3 covers 15 residues. V lost 4 bases to trimming and J lost 7 bases, with 17 bases between them. The CDR3 region is CASSNPSPRGNEQFF. CDR3 DNA sequence: TGTGCCAGTAGTAACCCCTCCCCTAGGGGAAATGAGCAGTTCTTC.

This clone has more than one count but fewer than ten. The chain couples TRBV4-3 to TRBJ2-6; a weak D match, TRBD1 (6 bases). V lost 5 bases and J lost 3, with 11 bases in between. The CDR3 runs 15 residues. Germline assignment: CDR1 LGHNA and CDR2 YSLEER. CDR3 sequence (DNA): TGCGCCAGCAGCGTACAGGGATATGGGGCCAACGTCCTGACTTTC. This sequence encodes CASSVQGYGANVLTF.

The J gene is TRBJ2-1, the V gene TRBV28; 13 bases agree with TRBD2. V shed 7 bases, J shed 0 bases, and the junction held 6 bases outside the gene matches. The CDR3 is 17 amino acids. The germline V gene encodes CDR1 MDHEN and CDR2 SYDVKM. The CDR3: CASKGLAGRSSYNEQFF. DNA of the CDR3: TGTGCCAGCAAGGGACTAGCGGGAAGAAGCTCCTACAATGAGCAGTTCTTC. The whole variable domain, remainder taken from reference TRBV28 and TRBJ2-1, is DVKVTQSSRYLVKRTGEKVFLECVQDMDHENMFWYRQDPGLGLRLIYFSYDVKMKEKGDIPEGYSVSREKKERFSLILESASTNQTSMYLCASKGLAGRSSYNEQFFGPGTRLTVL.

The J gene is TRBJ1-1, the V gene TRBV7-9; 8 nucleotides align to TRBD1. Germline CDR1 and CDR2: SEHNR and FQNEAQ (reference sequence). V was pared by 3 bases and J by 4 bases, with 4 bases of the junction left unmatched. The CDR3 contains 14 residues. The CDR3 sequence is CASSFTGGTTEAFF. The CDR3 DNA follows: TGTGCCAGCAGCTTCACAGGGGGTACCACTGAAGCTTTCTTT.

The CDR3 protein is CATRGSTDTQYF. The CDR3, as DNA: TGTGCCACCCGGGGAAGCACAGATACGCAGTATTTT. The rearrangement links TRBV7-9 to TRBJ2-3; possible D gene TRBD2, 5 bases. V was pared by 10 bases and J by 0 bases, with 8 bases between. Germline V gives CDR1 SEHNR, CDR2 FQNEAQ (reference sequence). The CDR3 contains 12 residues.

V usage is TRBV7-8 and J usage is TRBJ1-2, with 8 bases aligning to TRBD1. Trimming removed 3 bases from V and 4 bases from J; junction bases left unmatched: 1. CDR3 length equals 13 residues. CDR1 SGHVS and CDR2 FQNEAQ come from the germline V gene. CDR3 amino acids: CASSFRGLYGYTF. CDR3 nucleotide sequence: TGTGCCAGCAGCTTCAGGGGGCTCTATGGCTACACCTTC.

The gene calls are TRBV11-2 and TRBJ2-3; 7 bases line up with TRBD2. Losses at the gene ends were 5 bases for V and 2 bases for J; bases not matched to a gene: 10. The CDR3 covers 16 residues. From germline, CDR1 is SGHAT and CDR2 FQNNGV. The CDR3 loop is CASSGWEGPNTDTQYF. The DNA of the CDR3 is TGTGCCAGCAGCGGATGGGAGGGCCCTAACACAGATACGCAGTATTTT. Variable domain in full (rest from reference TRBV11-2 and TRBJ2-3): EAGVAQSPRYKIIEKRQSVAFWCNPISGHATLYWYQQILGQGPKLLIQFQNNGVVDDSQLPKDRFSAERLKGVDSTLKIQPAKLEDSAVYLCASSGWEGPNTDTQYFGPGTRLTVL.

J is TRBJ2-1 and V is TRBV24-1; 11 positions match TRBD1. V gave up 2 bases and J gave up 7 bases; unmatched junction bases: 3. Germline V lookup: CDR1 KGHDR, CDR2 SFDVKD. The CDR3 sequence is 15 residues long. This CDR3 is CATSDSGTGGNEQFF. CDR3 sequence (DNA): TGTGCCACCAGTGATTCCGGGACAGGGGGGAATGAGCAGTTCTTC.

Here the CDR3 reads CASSDRPNSPLHF. The CDR3 DNA reads as TGTGCCAGCAGTGACAGGCCGAATTCACCCCTCCACTTT. The gene calls are TRBV2 and TRBJ1-6; D remains ambiguous. Per germline, CDR1 SNHLY and CDR2 FYNNEI. V lost 3 bases and J 7 bases, leaving 7 bases between the germline ends. The CDR3 extends over 13 amino acids.

This rearrangement joins TRBV27 to TRBJ1-1; 8 bases are shared with TRBD1. With 5 bases clipped from V and 7 bases from J, the junction kept 9 bases outside the gene matches. The germline V gene has CDR1 MNHEY and CDR2 SMNVEV (reference sequence). CDR3 length: 14 amino acids. Written as DNA, the CDR3 is TGTGCCAGCAGTCCCCGACAGGGGACGGGTGAAGCTTTCTTT. Its protein product is CASSPRQGTGEAFF.

This chain joins TRBV3-1 (or the pseudogene TRBV3-2) and TRBJ2-1; TRBD2 matches at 9 bases. The CDR3 spans 13 residues. CDR1 and CDR2 from the germline V gene are LGHDT and YNNKEL (reference sequence). The ends lost 2 bases at V and 13 bases at J; junction bases unmatched: 6. CDR3 DNA sequence: TGTGCCAGCAGCCAATCCCACGGGACTAGCCAGTTCTTC. Its translation: CASSQSHGTSQFF.

The chain recombines TRBV6-6 with TRBJ1-5, with TRBD1 identical over 7 bases. Trimming took 2 bases from V and 3 from J; bases not matched to a gene: 1. CDR3 length: 14 residues. Germline assignment: CDR1 MNHNY and CDR2 SVGAGI (reference sequence). The CDR3 is CASSYRGPNQPQHF. DNA of the CDR3: TGTGCCAGCAGTTACAGGGGGCCCAATCAGCCCCAGCATTTT.